This TCR beta chain was captured in a study of blood T cells in healthy people across ages. Whole-study context: About one barcoded beta molecule per two T cells was captured by template switching. Study outcomes and limitations: Per million T cells, TCR beta diversity dropped about linearly as age rose. Strongly correlated with naive T cell percentage was TCR beta diversity.

The authors ran a second PCR of roughly 6 to 12 cycles using a sample-barcoded 5' primer and a J-beta primer mix. Every single cDNA molecule received a tag from a template-switch adaptor with 12 random nucleotides. MiXCR, run by TCRdb on the 5' RACE reads, gives a single entry per CDR3 protein. This table holds about 1.6 million distinct CDR3 sequences, about 31% found once. The CDR3 is made up of 15 amino acids. Germline values: CDR1 SGHAT, CDR2 FQNNGV. V lost 1 base and J 5 bases, leaving 14 bases between the germline ends. For this clonotype: Its antigen remains unidentified. The CDR3 carries no conserved terminal phenylalanine or tryptophan, so it likely arises from a read error.

Sequenced input: blood. This receptor was identified in a woman aged 25 to 39 in good health. The chain links TRBV11-2 to TRBJ1-2; perhaps TRBD1 as D (6 bases). This CDR3 is CASSLAARGGYGYTC. The DNA for the CDR3 is TGTGCCAGCAGCTTAGCTGCCAGGGGAGGTTATGGCTACACCTGC.